This record covers a single T cell receptor beta chain. The antigen is undetermined. This sample is drawn from a study of beta chain features in type 1 diabetes. Findings of the study overall: TCRB CDR3s were moderately but significantly shorter in Type 1 diabetes patients in all four CD4+ subsets. Whether HLA type influences TCRB rearrangement remained unresolved here.

TCRB transcripts that were expressed got sequenced, as all of the isolated RNA had been reverse transcribed. Approximately 4 million reads on average were seen across naive, central memory and regulatory T cell samples. Assay used: immunoSEQ multiplex PCR; TCRdb lists only in-frame clones, some missing. The sample has approximately 170,000 clones, 9% to 10% seen once. The CDR3 loop spans 15 amino acids. V was pared by 4 bases and J by 1 base, with 16 bases between. In germline, CDR1 is SQVTM, CDR2 ANQGSEA. A sort by CD45RO/CCR7/CD25/CD127/CD95/CD27 yielded CD4+ naive, central memory, regulatory and stem cell-like memory cells.

The sequence was obtained from a woman aged 18-29 years in good health. This chain joins TRBV29-1 and TRBJ1-1; no clear D gene. Sequencing was performed on central memory CD4+ T cells from blood. This CDR3 reads CSVVGLRAANTEAFF. Written as DNA, the CDR3 is TGCAGCGTTGTAGGTCTGAGGGCCGCGAACACTGAAGCTTTCTTT.